Following are 27 T cell receptor beta chains from one sample sequenced in a study of T cell responses to AZD1222 COVID-19 vaccine. Profiling relied on immunoSEQ multiplex PCR, and the TCRdb table lists in-frame clones only, not all of them. This table has some 130,000 clones, 88% appearing once. The sequencing used peripheral blood, collected 28 days after the second AZD1222 dose. These receptors came from an adult who received the AZD1222 COVID-19 vaccine.

V gene TRBV19 combines with J gene TRBJ1-1; no clear D gene. V lost 3 bases, J lost 5 bases, and 7 bases lay in between. The CDR3 covers 12 residues. Germline assignment: CDR1 LNHDA and CDR2 SQIVND (reference sequence). CDR3 in amino acids: CASSIEGTEAFF. As DNA, the CDR3 is TGTGCCAGTAGTATTGAGGGAACTGAAGCTTTCTTT.

The gene calls are TRBV24-1 and TRBJ2-3, with 9 bases aligning to TRBD2. Germline loops: CDR1 KGHDR, CDR2 SFDVKD. The CDR3 runs to 14 residues. The junction had 4 bases not matched to a gene; V was cut back by 5 bases and J by 5 bases. The CDR3 DNA follows: TGTGCCACCAGTGCAGCGGGGGGATTAGATACGCAGTATTTT. Its protein product is CATSAAGGLDTQYF.

This clone was detected once. This sequence joins TRBV20-1 and TRBJ2-2; D gene uncertain. The V gene lost 5 bases and the J gene lost 7 bases, with 8 bases spanning the gap. The length of the CDR3 is 11 residues. The germline V gene encodes CDR1 DFQATT and CDR2 SNEGSKA (reference sequence). The CDR3 DNA follows: TGCAGTGCTTTCCTAAGCGGGGAGCTGTTTTTT. This codes for CSAFLSGELFF.

The chain is built from TRBV4-3 and TRBJ2-5, with D possibly being TRBD1 (5 bases). The CDR3 has 14 residues. Between the trimmed V and J ends, which lost 4 bases and 5 bases, there was a span of 14 bases. Germline V gives CDR1 LGHNA, CDR2 YSLEER. The DNA of the CDR3 is TGCGCCAGCAGCCGCAAAACAGGCTGGGAGACCCAGTACTTC. Translation: CASSRKTGWETQYF.

This chain joins TRBV6-4 and TRBJ1-4; possibly TRBD1 for D (6 bases). The CDR3 extends over 15 amino acids. Germline lookup yields CDR1 MRHNA and CDR2 SNTAGT. The germline V and J ends were trimmed by 6 bases and 8 bases, with 19 bases remaining between them. The CDR3 sequence: CASSPQGQMGEKLFF. DNA for the CDR3: TGTGCCAGCAGCCCCCAGGGACAAATGGGGGAAAAACTGTTTTTT.

This chain connects TRBV3-1 (or the pseudogene TRBV3-2) to TRBJ1-1; D gene ambiguous. The V end was cut by 0 bases, the J end by 3 bases, with 29 bases between. CDR1 is LGHDT, CDR2 YNNKEL, per germline (reference sequence). There are 21 residues in the CDR3. The CDR3 coding sequence is TGTGCCAGCAGCCAAGATTCTGGCCTAGCAAGGAGGAGCCCGGAGGACACTGAAGCTTTCTTT. This codes for CASSQDSGLARRSPEDTEAFF.

V gene TRBV5-4 combines with J gene TRBJ1-4; unclear D gene. The CDR3 runs to 13 residues. V was cut by 0 bases and J by 4 bases, with 4 bases left in between. Germline V gene sequence: CDR1 SGHNT, CDR2 YYREEE (reference sequence). The CDR3 region is CASSLVGNEKLFF. The CDR3 bases are TGTGCCAGCAGCTTGGTGGGTAATGAAAAACTGTTTTTT.

The chain uses TRBV11-2 and TRBJ2-7; D is uncertain. The CDR3 is made up of 11 amino acids. Looked up from germline, CDR1 is SGHAT and CDR2 is FQNNGV. Deletions cut 3 bases from V and 7 bases from J, with 7 bases between. CDR3 DNA: TGTGCCAGCAGCTTGTATTGGGAGCAGTACTTC. This codes for CASSLYWEQYF.

This chain links TRBV2 with TRBJ1-3; no clear D gene. The V end was cut by 6 bases, the J end by 4 bases, with 13 bases between. The CDR3 loop spans 14 amino acids. The germline CDR1 and CDR2 sequences are SNHLY and FYNNEI. The CDR3 loop reads CASSNRGIGNTIYF. DNA of the CDR3: TGTGCCAGCAGCAATCGAGGGATCGGAAACACCATATATTTT.

This clone occurred once. Additional DNA sequences in this sample encode the identical CDR3. V and J are TRBV12-3 or TRBV12-4 and TRBJ2-1; D might be TRBD2 (5 bases). This CDR3 is built from 11 residues. Trimming removed 7 bases at V and 4 bases at J, with 5 bases between. In nucleotides, the CDR3 is TGTGCCAGCACGGGGTACAATGAGCAGTTCTTC. Protein: CASTGYNEQFF.

A note on this clone: The sample contains more than one DNA sequence encoding this CDR3. The chain uses TRBV3-1 (or the pseudogene TRBV3-2) and TRBJ1-6, with D perhaps TRBD1 (6 bases). Germline V gene lookup returns CDR1 LGHDT and CDR2 YNNKEL (reference sequence). This CDR3 has 14 residues. V was clipped by 4 bases and J by 4 bases, with 8 bases between them. CDR3 protein: CASSPGQYNSPLHF. For the CDR3, the DNA is TGTGCCAGCAGCCCAGGACAGTATAATTCACCCCTCCACTTT.

The gene calls are TRBV19 and TRBJ1-4, with D perhaps matching TRBD1 (6 bases). The germline CDR1 and CDR2 sequences are LNHDA and SQIVND (reference sequence). The CDR3 totals 15 residues. V shed 8 bases and J shed 7 bases, with 20 bases lying between them. Here the CDR3 DNA reads TGTGCCAGTCGCCAGGGGACGACCCCCGGTGAAAAACTGTTTTTT. Translation: CASRQGTTPGEKLFF.

The chain combines TRBV7-3 with TRBJ1-2; TRBD1 matches 9 bases. CDR3 length: 15 amino acids. V was pared by 5 bases and J by 4 bases, with 8 bases of the junction left unmatched. CDR1 SGHTA and CDR2 FQGTGA come from the germline V gene. This chain's CDR3 is CASSPHDRGAYGYTF. The DNA of the CDR3 is TGTGCCAGCAGCCCCCACGACAGGGGGGCCTATGGCTACACCTTC.

The V call is TRBV7-2, the J call TRBJ1-1; maybe TRBD1 (6 bases). Germline loops: CDR1 SGHTA, CDR2 FQGNSA. Trimming removed 4 bases from V and 4 bases from J, with 22 bases in between. This CDR3 spans 17 amino acids. CDR3 in DNA: TGTGCCAGCAGCTCCCCAATTGGGGGGGGCCGAGGCACTGAAGCTTTCTTT. Protein sequence: CASSSPIGGGRGTEAFF.

V gene TRBV5-5 combines with J gene TRBJ1-1; maybe TRBD1 (6 bases). Germline lookup yields CDR1 SGHKS and CDR2 YYEKEE (reference sequence). V lost 2 bases, J lost 2 bases, and 7 bases lay in between. There are 13 residues in the CDR3. The CDR3, as DNA: TGTGCCAGCAGCTTACAGGGTAACACTGAAGCTTTCTTT. Protein product: CASSLQGNTEAFF.

This clone was found a few times. This chain links TRBV5-1 with TRBJ1-3; D not certain. The V end lost 4 bases, the J end lost 0 bases, and 11 bases lay between the germline ends. Germline V gene sequence: CDR1 SGHRS, CDR2 YFSETQ. This CDR3 comprises 15 residues. The CDR3 sequence is CASSGSGFSGNTIYF. The CDR3 nucleotides are TGCGCCAGCAGCGGATCAGGTTTCTCTGGAAACACCATATATTTT.

DNA of the CDR3: TGTGCCAGTAGTATAGATCCGGGACCCTATAGCAATCAGCCCCAGCATTTT. Its translation: CASSIDPGPYSNQPQHF. The J gene is TRBJ1-5, the V gene TRBV19; D possibly corresponds to TRBD1 (5 bases). Germline lookup yields CDR1 LNHDA and CDR2 SQIVND (reference sequence). The CDR3 runs to 17 residues. V lost 0 bases, J lost 0 bases, and 12 bases lay in between. The whole variable domain, remainder taken from reference TRBV19 and TRBJ1-5, is DGGITQSPKYLFRKEGQNVTLSCEQNLNHDAMYWYRQDPGQGLRLIYYSQIVNDFQKGDIAEGYSVSREKKESFPLTVTSAQKNPTAFYLCASSIDPGPYSNQPQHFGDGTRLSIL.

The chain uses TRBV29-1 and TRBJ2-1; the match to TRBD2 covers 12 bases. Per the germline V gene, CDR1 is SQVTM and CDR2 is ANQGSEA. The V segment lost 4 bases and the J segment 7 bases; nucleotides outside the gene matches: 8. This CDR3 is 15 amino acids long. CDR3 sequence: CSVVLAGGPGNEQFF. CDR3 coding DNA: TGCAGCGTTGTTCTAGCGGGAGGGCCGGGGAATGAGCAGTTCTTC.

This clone was counted only a few times. J is TRBJ1-5 and V is TRBV3-1 (or the pseudogene TRBV3-2); no firm D call. Germline lookup yields CDR1 LGHDT and CDR2 YNNKEL (reference sequence). This CDR3 is built from 13 residues. The V gene lost 5 bases and the J gene lost 3 bases, with 8 bases spanning the gap. CDR3 coding DNA: TGTGCCAGCAGCTTTGATATCAATCAGCCCCAGCATTTT. Translation: CASSFDINQPQHF.

The J gene is TRBJ1-5, the V gene TRBV10-2; D remains ambiguous. The V gene lost 4 bases and the J gene lost 7 bases, with 11 bases spanning the gap. This CDR3 contains 13 residues. Germline V gene data show CDR1 as WSHSY and CDR2 as SAAADI. The CDR3 region has the DNA TGCGCCAGCAGTGTAGAAGAAGCGCAGCCCCAGCATTTT. It yields the protein CASSVEEAQPQHF.

This chain connects TRBV21-1 to TRBJ2-4; the D call in the table, TRBD1, was not verified against the DNA. TRBV21-1 is annotated as a pseudogene. The CDR3 is 16 residues long. The CDR3 loop is CASSKGRTGAKNIQYF. CDR3 in DNA: TGTGCCAGCAGCAAAGGGCGGACAGGGGCCAAAAACATTCAGTACTTC.

V is TRBV5-4 and J is TRBJ2-1; D tentatively reads TRBD1 or TRBD2 (5 bases each). Trimming cost V 4 bases and J 7 bases, with 18 bases left between them. The CDR3 extends over 15 amino acids. Looked up from germline, CDR1 is SGHNT and CDR2 is YYREEE (reference sequence). This chain's CDR3 is CASSPGGEVWNEQFF. CDR3 nucleotides: TGTGCCAGCAGCCCTGGGGGAGAGGTTTGGAATGAGCAGTTCTTC.

J is TRBJ2-5 and V is TRBV11-3, with D uncertain. Germline CDR1 and CDR2: SGHNT and YENEEA. The V end was cut by 11 bases, the J end by 0 bases, with 7 bases between. CDR3 length equals 11 residues. DNA for the CDR3: TGTGCCCAATGGGACCAAGAGACCCAGTACTTC. It is translated as CAQWDQETQYF.

The V gene is TRBV11-3, the J gene TRBJ1-3; D not resolved. Germline V gene sequence: CDR1 SGHNT, CDR2 YENEEA. Deletions cut 1 base from V and 0 bases from J, with 10 bases between. This CDR3 region has 16 residues. The CDR3 loop is CASSLALQSSGNTIYF. In nucleotides, the CDR3 is TGTGCCAGCAGCTTAGCCCTGCAGAGCTCTGGAAACACCATATATTTT.

The V call is TRBV4-3, the J call TRBJ2-5, with 14 bases aligning to TRBD2. Germline V lookup: CDR1 LGHNA, CDR2 YSLEER. The CDR3 sequence is 17 residues long. The V segment lost 0 bases and the J segment 3 bases; nucleotides outside the gene matches: 3. CDR3 bases: TGCGCCAGCAGCCAAGAGAGGGGACTAGCGGGGGAAGAGACCCAGTACTTC. Its protein is CASSQERGLAGEETQYF.

This clone came up a few times. This sequence joins TRBV7-9 and TRBJ1-4, with unresolved D. CDR3 size: 12 residues. Trimming removed 5 bases at V and 8 bases at J, with 9 bases between. CDR1 and CDR2 (germline): SEHNR, FQNEAQ (reference sequence). Here the CDR3 reads CASSMVAEKLFF. The CDR3, as DNA: TGTGCCAGCAGCATGGTTGCAGAAAAACTGTTTTTT.

This chain uses TRBV5-6 with TRBJ2-1; D not resolved. CDR3 size: 15 residues. Germline V gives CDR1 SGHDT, CDR2 YYEEEE. The V gene lost 4 bases and the J gene lost 4 bases, with 15 bases spanning the gap. CDR3 DNA sequence: TGTGCCAGCAGCCGAAAGAGGCACCTATACAATGAGCAGTTCTTC. This sequence encodes CASSRKRHLYNEQFF. Combining the CDR3 with reference TRBV5-6 and TRBJ2-1 gives the whole variable domain DAGVTQSPTHLIKTRGQQVTLRCSPKSGHDTVSWYQQALGQGPQFIFQYYEEEERQRGNFPDRFSGHQFPNYSSELNVNALLLGDSALYLCASSRKRHLYNEQFFGPGTRLTVL.